This T cell receptor beta chain emerged from a study of blood T cell repertoires in COVID-19. Study as a whole: Researchers got acute and convalescent COVID-19 samples from the United States, Italy and Spain. The analysed material was cDNA or gDNA that came from T cells, B-cell-depleted T cells, or PBMCs.

Cohort allocation depended upon clinical history that participants reported. Only in-frame clones appear in the TCRdb table, and some are missing; sequencing was by immunoSEQ multiplex PCR. The table lists roughly 250,000 clones, 75% to 90% of them singletons. Germline CDR1 reads MNHEY; CDR2 reads SVGAGI. CDR3 length: 15 amino acids. Trimming cost V 2 bases and J 1 base; bases outside gene matches: 0. V is TRBV6-5 and J is TRBJ2-2; TRBD1 aligns across 8 bases. Material: PBMCs or T cells enriched from blood (not recorded which). The receptor's source is a woman aged 25 to 39 who had recovered from COVID-19. CDR3 in DNA: TGTGCCAGCAGTTACGGGACAGGGAACACCGGGGAGCTGTTTTTT. The encoded protein is CASSYGTGNTGELFF.